The 11 T cell receptor beta chains below were found in one sample sequenced in a study of T cells in localized non-small cell lung cancer. Clones were sequenced by immunoSEQ multiplex PCR, and TCRdb holds only the in-frame ones, with some missing. The table has 15,000 to 20,000 clones, nearly 90% seen once. Material: peripheral blood mononuclear cells, obtained before any cancer treatment. These receptors were obtained from a woman between 35 and 75 years old with stage III lung adenocarcinoma.

The chain carries TRBV7-3 and TRBJ1-2; D unclear. Trimming stripped 1 base from V and 4 bases from J, with 7 bases between. CDR1 is SGHTA, CDR2 FQGTGA, per germline. This CDR3 region has 13 residues. CDR3 loop: CASSLSSGYGYTF. CDR3 nucleotides: TGTGCCAGCAGCTTAAGCTCGGGCTATGGCTACACCTTC.

This clone showed up just a few times. V is TRBV6-1 and J is TRBJ2-7; D is possibly TRBD1 or TRBD2 (5 bases each). Germline V gene data show CDR1 as MNHNS and CDR2 as SASEGT. V was pared by 1 base and J by 2 bases, with 9 bases between. The length of the CDR3 is 14 residues. The CDR3 DNA sequence: TGTGCCAGCAGTGAAGTTGGGGGACCCTACGAGCAGTACTTC. This codes for CASSEVGGPYEQYF.

This sequence joins TRBV30 and TRBJ2-3; D remains ambiguous. This CDR3 has 14 residues. Trimming took 5 bases from V and 6 from J, leaving 18 bases between them. CDR1 GTSNPN and CDR2 SVGIG come from the germline V gene (reference sequence). The CDR3 loop reads CAWSRTAKSDTQYF. The CDR3 nucleotides read TGTGCCTGGTCGCGGACGGCGAAGTCGGATACGCAGTATTTT.

This chain links TRBV11-2 with TRBJ2-1; 9 positions match TRBD2. The CDR3 is 16 residues long. CDR1 is SGHAT, CDR2 FQNNGV, per germline. J was trimmed by 5 bases and V by 3 bases; bases with no gene match: 8. CDR3 in DNA: TGTGCCAGCAGCTTCCTTGCGGGAGGGCTCAACAATGAGCAGTTCTTC. It yields the protein CASSFLAGGLNNEQFF.

This sequence joins TRBV7-2 and TRBJ2-3; D unclear. CDR1 and CDR2 (germline): SGHTA, FQGNSA. The CDR3 covers 12 residues. V was shortened by 5 bases and J by 5 bases, with 8 bases between the two germline ends. CDR3 sequence reads: CASSPSLDTQYF. CDR3 DNA sequence: TGTGCCAGCAGCCCCTCTTTAGATACGCAGTATTTT.

The chain joins TRBV7-2 to TRBJ2-3; a possible D gene is TRBD2 (5 bases). Trimming shortened V by 2 bases and J by 0 bases, and 12 bases separated the two germline ends. Germline CDR1 SGHTA, CDR2 FQGNSA. This CDR3 region has 16 residues. The CDR3 sequence is CASSLLALSSTDTQYF. The CDR3 DNA is TGTGCCAGCAGCTTATTAGCGCTCTCAAGCACAGATACGCAGTATTTT. The whole variable domain, filled in from reference TRBV7-2 and TRBJ2-3, reads GAGVSQSPSNKVTEKGKDVELRCDPISGHTALYWYRQSLGQGLEFLIYFQGNSAPDKSGLPSDRFSAERTGGSVSTLTIQRTQQEDSAVYLCASSLLALSSTDTQYFGPGTRLTVL.

The gene calls are TRBV19 and TRBJ1-2; D is unresolved. From germline, CDR1 is LNHDA and CDR2 SQIVND (reference sequence). V lost 3 bases and J 3 bases, leaving 8 bases between the germline ends. This CDR3 region has 13 residues. In DNA, the CDR3 is TGTGCCAGTAGTATGTCCGGAGACTATGGCTACACCTTC. This codes for CASSMSGDYGYTF.

The genes are TRBV7-9 and TRBJ2-3, with 12 bases aligning to TRBD2. Germline V lookup: CDR1 SEHNR, CDR2 FQNEAQ (reference sequence). V was pared by 5 bases and J by 4 bases, with 4 bases of the junction left unmatched. The CDR3 runs to 15 residues. CDR3 loop: CASSPTSGSPDTQYF. CDR3 sequence (DNA): TGTGCCAGCAGCCCGACTAGCGGGAGCCCAGATACGCAGTATTTT.

The rearrangement joins TRBV19 to TRBJ1-3, with D maybe TRBD1 (5 bases). The CDR3 is 17 amino acids. Deletions cut 8 bases from V and 0 bases from J, with 20 bases between. Germline assignment: CDR1 LNHDA and CDR2 SQIVND (reference sequence). The CDR3 reads CASGGLNGLFSGNTIYF. CDR3 sequence (DNA): TGTGCCAGTGGGGGATTAAACGGACTCTTCTCTGGAAACACCATATATTTT. Filled out from reference TRBV19 and TRBJ1-3, the complete variable domain reads DGGITQSPKYLFRKEGQNVTLSCEQNLNHDAMYWYRQDPGQGLRLIYYSQIVNDFQKGDIAEGYSVSREKKESFPLTVTSAQKNPTAFYLCASGGLNGLFSGNTIYFGEGSWLTVV.

The chain links TRBV6-1 to TRBJ2-1; 9 bases fit TRBD2. The V segment lost 7 bases and the J segment 3 bases; nucleotides outside the gene matches: 4. CDR3 length: 14 residues. From germline, CDR1 is MNHNS and CDR2 SASEGT. The CDR3 sequence is CASKILAGYNEQFF. Written as DNA, the CDR3 is TGTGCCAGCAAAATACTAGCGGGCTACAATGAGCAGTTCTTC.

The chain employs TRBV28 and TRBJ1-2; possible D gene TRBD1, 5 bases. This CDR3 has 14 residues. V shed 2 bases and J shed 0 bases, with 7 bases lying between them. Germline V gene lookup returns CDR1 MDHEN and CDR2 SYDVKM. DNA for the CDR3: TGTGCCAGCAGTTTAGGGGGGGCTAACTATGGCTACACCTTC. Translation: CASSLGGANYGYTF.